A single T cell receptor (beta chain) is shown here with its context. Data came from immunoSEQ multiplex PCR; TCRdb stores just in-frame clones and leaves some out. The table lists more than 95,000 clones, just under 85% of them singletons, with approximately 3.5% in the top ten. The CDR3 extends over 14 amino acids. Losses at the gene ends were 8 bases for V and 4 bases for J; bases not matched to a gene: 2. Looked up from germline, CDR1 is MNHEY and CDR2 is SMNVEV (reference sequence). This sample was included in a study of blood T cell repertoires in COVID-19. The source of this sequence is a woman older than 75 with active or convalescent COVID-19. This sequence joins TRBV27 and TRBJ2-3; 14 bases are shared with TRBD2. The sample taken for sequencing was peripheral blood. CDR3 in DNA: TGTGCCAGCGGGACTAGCGGGAGAGCAGATACGCAGTATTTT. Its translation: CASGTSGRADTQYF.